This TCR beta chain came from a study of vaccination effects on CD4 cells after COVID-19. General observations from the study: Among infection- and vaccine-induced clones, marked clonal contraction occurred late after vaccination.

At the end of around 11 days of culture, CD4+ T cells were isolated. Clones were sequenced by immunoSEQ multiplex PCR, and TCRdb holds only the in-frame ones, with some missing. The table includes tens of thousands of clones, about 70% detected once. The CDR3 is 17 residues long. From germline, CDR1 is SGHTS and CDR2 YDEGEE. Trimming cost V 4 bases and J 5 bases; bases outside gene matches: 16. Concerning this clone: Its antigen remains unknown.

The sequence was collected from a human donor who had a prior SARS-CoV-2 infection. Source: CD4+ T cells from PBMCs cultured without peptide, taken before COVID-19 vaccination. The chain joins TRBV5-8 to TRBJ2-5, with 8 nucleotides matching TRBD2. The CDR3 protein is CASSPGTSGVGAETQYF. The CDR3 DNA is TGTGCCAGCAGCCCCGGGACTAGTGGGGTTGGGGCCGAGACCCAGTACTTC.